Following are 32 T cell receptor beta chains from one sample sequenced in a study of blood T cell repertoires in COVID-19. Some clones are missing from TCRdb's copy, which holds only in-frame ones; the method was immunoSEQ multiplex PCR. This sample has 95,000 to 110,000 clones, with approximately 88% found just once. Sequences were obtained from peripheral blood. The receptors here all came from a human donor in a cohort sampled during active COVID-19.

This clone was seen just once. This rearrangement joins TRBV6-5 to TRBJ1-1, with a tentative D call TRBD1 (6 bases). CDR1 and CDR2 (germline): MNHEY, SVGAGI. This CDR3 comprises 13 residues. The V and J ends lost 4 bases and 7 bases respectively, with 13 bases between them. CDR3 DNA: TGTGCCAGCAGTTTGGGACAAGGGTATGAAGCTTTCTTT. Translating gives CASSLGQGYEAFF.

The chain employs TRBV9 and TRBJ1-4, with 9 nucleotides matching TRBD1. Germline CDR1 SGDLS, CDR2 YYNGEE. The CDR3 is 15 amino acids. With 3 bases clipped from V and 8 bases from J, the junction kept 8 bases outside the gene matches. The CDR3 reads CASSGGTGRGEKLFF. DNA for the CDR3: TGTGCCAGCAGCGGAGGGACAGGGAGAGGCGAAAAACTGTTTTTT.

The rearrangement uses TRBV5-6 and TRBJ1-2; the match to TRBD1 covers 12 bases. The germline gives CDR1 SGHDT, CDR2 YYEEEE. V gave up 4 bases and J gave up 7 bases; unmatched junction bases: 20. The CDR3 totals 19 residues. CDR3 amino acids: CASSTGTGGARSRGGGYTF. CDR3 DNA sequence: TGTGCCAGCAGCACCGGGACAGGGGGCGCAAGGAGTAGAGGTGGTGGCTACACCTTC. Supplemented by reference TRBV5-6 and TRBJ1-2, the full variable domain reads DAGVTQSPTHLIKTRGQQVTLRCSPKSGHDTVSWYQQALGQGPQFIFQYYEEEERQRGNFPDRFSGHQFPNYSSELNVNALLLGDSALYLCASSTGTGGARSRGGGYTFGSGTRLTVV.

J is TRBJ2-3 and V is TRBV9, with 8 bases lining up with TRBD2. V lost 0 bases to trimming and J lost 4 bases; unmatched junction nucleotides: 4. There are 15 residues in the CDR3. Looked up from germline, CDR1 is SGDLS and CDR2 is YYNGEE. The CDR3 sequence is CASSVGGGQADTQYF. CDR3 coding DNA: TGTGCCAGCAGCGTAGGCGGGGGGCAGGCAGATACGCAGTATTTT.

V and J are TRBV7-3 and TRBJ2-7, with 7 bases lining up with TRBD2. This CDR3 is built from 16 residues. Trimming at V came to 2 bases and at J to 6 bases, leaving 13 bases not matched to a gene. Germline loops: CDR1 SGHTA, CDR2 FQGTGA. The DNA for the CDR3 is TGTGCCAGCAGCTTAGAAGGCGTGGGAGGGGTTTCCGAGCAGTACTTC. Translation: CASSLEGVGGVSEQYF.

The genes are TRBV2 and TRBJ2-2; D gene unclear. Germline V lookup: CDR1 SNHLY, CDR2 FYNNEI. V was pared by 3 bases and J by 4 bases, with 6 bases between. The CDR3 is 13 residues long. CDR3 DNA sequence: TGTGCCAGCAGTGACCGAGCCACCGGGGAGCTGTTTTTT. Protein: CASSDRATGELFF.

The chain carries TRBV11-2 and TRBJ2-3; weak D call: TRBD2 (6 bases). Trimming removed 5 bases from V and 2 bases from J, with 11 bases in between. This CDR3 has 14 residues. CDR1 SGHAT and CDR2 FQNNGV come from the germline V gene. Here the CDR3 reads CASSHGTVTDTQYF. DNA for the CDR3: TGTGCCAGCAGCCACGGGACTGTCACAGATACGCAGTATTTT.

The sample holds one count of this clone. The chain is built from TRBV2 and TRBJ2-3; TRBD2 matches at 10 bases. The CDR3 has 16 residues. V gave up 6 bases and J gave up 1 base; unmatched junction bases: 7. Germline CDR1 is SNHLY and CDR2 is FYNNEI. The CDR3 DNA is TGTGCCAGCAGCCAAACTAGCGGGGCTCGCACAGATACGCAGTATTTT. Translation: CASSQTSGARTDTQYF.

This rearrangement joins TRBV7-2 to TRBJ1-1; the D is unclear. The CDR3 consists of 14 residues. Trimming cost V 6 bases and J 1 base, with 12 bases left between them. Germline CDR1 and CDR2: SGHTA and FQGNSA. The CDR3 region is CASSKYSPNTEAFF. The CDR3, as DNA: TGTGCCAGCAGTAAATACAGCCCGAACACTGAAGCTTTCTTT.

The rearrangement joins TRBV3-1 (or the pseudogene TRBV3-2) to TRBJ2-1; perhaps TRBD1 as D (6 bases). The CDR3 loop spans 15 amino acids. With 1 base removed from V and 2 bases from J, the gap between germline ends came to 9 bases. Germline V gene lookup returns CDR1 LGHDT and CDR2 YNNKEL (reference sequence). The CDR3 loop is CASSQGTATYNEQFF. The CDR3 DNA reads TGTGCCAGCAGCCAAGGGACAGCAACCTACAATGAGCAGTTCTTC.

The rearrangement links TRBV5-1 to TRBJ1-5; the D gene is possibly TRBD1 (5 bases). Trimming removed 2 bases from V and 0 bases from J, with 6 bases in between. Germline V gene sequence: CDR1 SGHRS, CDR2 YFSETQ. The CDR3 runs 14 residues. The CDR3, as DNA: TGCGCCAGCAGCTTAGGGGTTAGCAATCAGCCCCAGCATTTT. As protein: CASSLGVSNQPQHF.

This clone was observed a single time. J is TRBJ1-1 and V is TRBV5-1; 9 positions agree with TRBD1. Germline CDR1 reads SGHRS; CDR2 reads YFSETQ. J was trimmed by 4 bases and V by 0 bases; bases with no gene match: 4. CDR3 length equals 15 residues. The CDR3 is CASSLDRGRGTEAFF. DNA of the CDR3: TGCGCCAGCAGCTTGGACAGGGGGCGCGGCACTGAAGCTTTCTTT. Variable domain in full (rest from reference TRBV5-1 and TRBJ1-1): KAGVTQTPRYLIKTRGQQVTLSCSPISGHRSVSWYQQTPGQGLQFLFEYFSETQRNKGNFPGRFSGRQFSNSRSEMNVSTLELGDSALYLCASSLDRGRGTEAFFGQGTRLTVV.

The V gene is TRBV5-1, the J gene TRBJ2-6; 9 nucleotides agree with TRBD1. There are 16 residues in the CDR3. Germline trimming cut 0 bases from V and 6 bases from J; bases unmatched to any gene: 4. Per the germline V gene, CDR1 is SGHRS and CDR2 is YFSETQ. DNA of the CDR3: TGCGCCAGCAGCTTGGAGGGGACAGGGCTGGCCAACGTCCTGACTTTC. The encoded protein is CASSLEGTGLANVLTF.

The V and J genes are TRBV9 and TRBJ2-7; no firm D call. CDR3 length: 15 residues. Germline V lookup: CDR1 SGDLS, CDR2 YYNGEE. V gave up 3 bases and J gave up 3 bases, with 16 bases separating them. DNA for the CDR3: TGTGCCAGCAGCGCGAACCCCCAGGCCTTCTACGAGCAGTACTTC. As protein: CASSANPQAFYEQYF.

This chain joins TRBV5-1 and TRBJ1-6; D ambiguous. The germline V gene encodes CDR1 SGHRS and CDR2 YFSETQ. This CDR3 comprises 13 residues. V was cut by 1 base and J by 9 bases, with 8 bases left in between. As DNA, the CDR3 is TGCGCCAGCAGCTTGAGCTTCGGTTCACCCCTCCACTTT. Translating it yields CASSLSFGSPLHF.

The V gene is TRBV15, the J gene TRBJ1-4; D is uncertain. Germline CDR1 is LNHNV and CDR2 is YYDKDF (reference sequence). This CDR3 region has 16 residues. The germline V and J ends were trimmed by 0 bases and 3 bases, with 11 bases remaining between them. In DNA, the CDR3 is TGTGCCACCAGCAGAGAAAAAACAGTATCTAATGAAAAACTGTTTTTT. It specifies CATSREKTVSNEKLFF. The full variable domain, rest sourced from reference TRBV15 and TRBJ1-4, is DAMVIQNPRYQVTQFGKPVTLSCSQTLNHNVMYWYQQKSSQAPKLLFHYYDKDFNNEADTPDNFQSRRPNTSFCFLDIRSPGLGDTAMYLCATSREKTVSNEKLFFGSGTQLSVL.

The J gene is TRBJ1-6, the V gene TRBV5-1, with 7 bases that match TRBD1. The CDR3 contains 16 residues. CDR1 and CDR2 from the germline V gene are SGHRS and YFSETQ. V was clipped by 1 base and J by 9 bases; unmatched bases: 10. This chain's CDR3 is CASSLSGDRAVSPLHF. The CDR3 region has the DNA TGCGCCAGCAGCTTGTCGGGCGACAGGGCGGTTTCACCCCTCCACTTT. Looking up the rest from reference TRBV5-1 and TRBJ1-6 gives the full variable domain: KAGVTQTPRYLIKTRGQQVTLSCSPISGHRSVSWYQQTPGQGLQFLFEYFSETQRNKGNFPGRFSGRQFSNSRSEMNVSTLELGDSALYLCASSLSGDRAVSPLHFGNGTRLTVT.

This clone showed up just once. This chain connects TRBV10-3 to TRBJ2-4; 11 nucleotides align to TRBD2. Germline V gene lookup returns CDR1 ENHRY and CDR2 SYGVKD. This CDR3 comprises 16 residues. J lost 3 bases, V lost 3 bases, and 4 bases had no gene match. Written as DNA, the CDR3 is TGTGCCATCAGTGAACCGGGACTAGCGGACAAAAACATTCAGTACTTC. Translating it yields CAISEPGLADKNIQYF.

This chain links TRBV29-1 with TRBJ1-2; D is unresolved. The CDR3 spans 10 residues. Germline CDR1 reads SQVTM; CDR2 reads ANQGSEA. CDR3: CTPVPYGYTF. The DNA of the CDR3 is TGCACCCCGGTTCCGTATGGCTACACCTTC.

V and J are TRBV24-1 and TRBJ1-1, with a tentative D call TRBD1 (6 bases). Per germline, CDR1 KGHDR and CDR2 SFDVKD. The CDR3 extends over 14 amino acids. The germline V and J ends were trimmed by 4 bases and 3 bases, with 11 bases remaining between them. The DNA of the CDR3 is TGTGCCACCAGTGACCGTGAGGGGGACACTGAAGCTTTCTTT. Its protein product is CATSDREGDTEAFF.

This chain uses TRBV10-3 with TRBJ2-7, with 7 positions matching TRBD2. The V segment lost 10 bases and the J segment 3 bases; nucleotides outside the gene matches: 6. CDR1 and CDR2 (germline): ENHRY, SYGVKD. This CDR3 is 12 amino acids long. In DNA form, the CDR3 reads TGTGCCACCAACCGCGGGGGCTACGAGCAGTACTTC. It codes for CATNRGGYEQYF.

This clone was seen only a few times. The chain carries TRBV19 and TRBJ1-2, with 9 bases aligning to TRBD1. This CDR3 is 14 amino acids long. V was clipped by 5 bases and J by 4 bases; unmatched bases: 5. The germline gives CDR1 LNHDA, CDR2 SQIVND (reference sequence). The CDR3 DNA is TGTGCCAGTAGTGCCCTACAGGGGGCCTATGGCTACACCTTC. Translation: CASSALQGAYGYTF.

V gene TRBV5-1 combines with J gene TRBJ1-2, with a possible D match to TRBD1 (5 bases). CDR1 and CDR2 from the germline V gene are SGHRS and YFSETQ. There are 13 residues in the CDR3. Trimming shortened V by 4 bases and J by 6 bases, and 13 bases separated the two germline ends. The CDR3 bases are TGCGCCAGCAGCCCCGGGACTAGGGATGGCTACACCTTC. It translates to CASSPGTRDGYTF.

The V and J genes are TRBV15 and TRBJ2-7, with 8 bases fitting TRBD1. This CDR3 comprises 13 residues. The V gene end was trimmed by 4 bases and the J gene end by 5 bases; junction bases not matched to a gene: 4. Per the germline V gene, CDR1 is LNHNV and CDR2 is YYDKDF (reference sequence). CDR3 region: CATSTGQGNEQYF. The CDR3 region has the DNA TGTGCCACCAGCACCGGACAGGGCAACGAGCAGTACTTC.

This chain connects TRBV3-1 (or the pseudogene TRBV3-2) to TRBJ1-2, with unresolved D. The V end lost 8 bases, the J end lost 8 bases, and 21 bases lay between the germline ends. Per germline, CDR1 LGHDT and CDR2 YNNKEL (reference sequence). This CDR3 is 14 amino acids long. This CDR3 reads CASCCPKRSRGYTF. Written as DNA, the CDR3 is TGTGCCAGCTGTTGCCCAAAAAGAAGTCGGGGCTACACCTTC.

The CDR3 here is CASSLALFGASGGADTQYF. The CDR3 nucleotides are TGTGCCAGCAGCTTAGCGTTGTTCGGGGCTAGCGGGGGCGCAGATACGCAGTATTTT. V is TRBV7-2 and J is TRBJ2-3, with 10 bases lining up with TRBD2. Per germline, CDR1 SGHTA and CDR2 FQGNSA. This CDR3 has 19 residues. Trimming removed 0 bases from V and 4 bases from J; junction bases left unmatched: 13.

The J gene is TRBJ2-7, the V gene TRBV7-9; maybe TRBD1 (6 bases). The germline CDR1 and CDR2 sequences are SEHNR and FQNEAQ (reference sequence). CDR3 length equals 15 residues. With 0 bases removed from V and 4 bases from J, the gap between germline ends came to 13 bases. In DNA form, the CDR3 reads TGTGCCAGCAGCTTAGCTGGGGGCGGCAATTACGAGCAGTACTTC. Its translation is CASSLAGGGNYEQYF.

This chain joins TRBV28 and TRBJ2-7; a weak D match, TRBD2 (6 bases). Trimming left V 4 bases short and J 7 bases short, with 8 bases between. Per the germline V gene, CDR1 is MDHEN and CDR2 is SYDVKM. The length of the CDR3 is 11 residues. Here the CDR3 reads CASSSGREQYF. The CDR3 coding sequence is TGTGCCAGCAGTTCCGGGAGAGAGCAGTACTTC.

This clone was counted between two and nine times. V is TRBV6-6 and J is TRBJ1-2, with TRBD1 identical over 11 bases. The CDR3 runs 16 residues. Germline CDR1 MNHNY, CDR2 SVGAGI (reference sequence). With V trimmed by 0 bases and J by 4 bases, 4 bases remained unmatched. The CDR3 loop reads CASSYSGQGEVYGYTF. The CDR3 bases are TGTGCCAGCAGTTACTCGGGACAGGGGGAGGTCTATGGCTACACCTTC.

This clone turned up a few times. This rearrangement joins TRBV7-2 to TRBJ1-2, with 7 bases fitting TRBD1. The CDR3 contains 16 residues. V shed 3 bases, J shed 6 bases, and the junction held 13 bases outside the gene matches. Germline V gene sequence: CDR1 SGHTA, CDR2 FQGNSA. CDR3 residues: CASSLRSGTAPDGYTF. For the CDR3, the DNA is TGTGCCAGCAGCTTGAGATCCGGGACAGCGCCCGATGGCTACACCTTC.

The rearrangement uses TRBV21-1 and TRBJ1-5; the table's D call TRBD1 went unverified against the DNA. TRBV21-1 is a listed pseudogene. This CDR3 has 14 amino acids. The CDR3 bases are TGTGCCAGCAGCAAGTTGGGCCCTAATCAGCCCCAGCATTTT. Its translation: CASSKLGPNQPQHF.

This clone was counted a single time. This chain connects TRBV5-1 to TRBJ2-7, with TRBD2 identical over 14 bases. V dropped 4 bases and J dropped 0; count of bases not matched to a gene: 9. Germline CDR1 is SGHRS and CDR2 is YFSETQ. This CDR3 is built from 18 residues. CDR3 amino acids: CASSPGLAGGLLSYEQYF. CDR3 bases: TGCGCCAGCAGCCCCGGACTAGCGGGGGGACTACTCTCCTACGAGCAGTACTTC.